The clone carrying this T cell receptor (beta chain) turned up a few times. The record originates from a study of blood T cells in healthy people across ages. Germline V gene data show CDR1 as SEHNR and CDR2 as FQNEAQ (reference sequence). Trimming removed 1 base at V and 9 bases at J, with 16 bases between. CDR3 length: 15 amino acids. Sample-barcoded 5' priming and a J-beta primer mix drove a second PCR of about 7 to 11 cycles. TCRdb ran MiXCR on the 5' RACE reads and lists one entry per CDR3 protein. The data show fewer than 700,000 distinct CDR3 sequences, around 43% seen once. The gene calls are TRBV7-9 and TRBJ1-5; TRBD1 is a possible D gene (5 bases). What was sequenced was blood. This TCR derives from a man aged 80 or over in good health. The CDR3 region is CASSLGDSRGWPQHF. In nucleotides, the CDR3 is TGTGCCAGCAGCTTAGGGGACTCGCGGGGATGGCCCCAGCATTTT.